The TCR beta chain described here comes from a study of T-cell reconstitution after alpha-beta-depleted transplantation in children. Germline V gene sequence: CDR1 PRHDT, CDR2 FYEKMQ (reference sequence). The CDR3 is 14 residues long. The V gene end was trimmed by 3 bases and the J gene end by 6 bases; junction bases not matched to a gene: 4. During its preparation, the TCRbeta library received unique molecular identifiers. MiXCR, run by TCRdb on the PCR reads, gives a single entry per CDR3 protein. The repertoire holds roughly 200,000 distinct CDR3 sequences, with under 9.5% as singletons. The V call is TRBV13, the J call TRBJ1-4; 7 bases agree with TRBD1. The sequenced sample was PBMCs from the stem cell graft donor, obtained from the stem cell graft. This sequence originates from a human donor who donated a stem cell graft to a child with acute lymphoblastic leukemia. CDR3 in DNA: TGTGCCAGCAGCTTTCGACAGGGTGATGAAAAACTGTTTTTT. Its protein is CASSFRQGDEKLFF.